One sample yielded the 10 T cell receptor beta chains listed below, sequenced in a study of T cells in Graves' hyperthyroidism and ophthalmopathy. TCR beta CDR3 sequences were amplified from RNA transcripts. The primer set for the first-round RT-PCR of the TCR CDR3 was HTBI. TCRdb re-called the multiplex PCR reads with MiXCR, one entry per CDR3 protein. Of about 400,000 distinct CDR3 sequences detected, around 15% appear once; the ten largest clones hold 28%. The source material was blood. Source of these receptors: a man in his fifties or sixties with Graves' ophthalmopathy.

This clonotype was counted many times. The gene calls are TRBV12-3 or TRBV12-4 and TRBJ1-2; D unresolved. The CDR3 is made up of 13 amino acids. Deletions cut 2 bases from V and 4 bases from J, with 8 bases between. The CDR3 spells CASSLSSGYGYTF. DNA of the CDR3: TGTGCCAGCAGTTTAAGTTCAGGCTATGGCTACACCTTC.

This clonotype was seen many times. One end of the junction varies from germline; a read error may be responsible. V gene TRBV5-5 combines with J gene TRBJ2-5; D possibly corresponds to TRBD2 (5 bases). CDR1 and CDR2 (germline): SGHKS, YYEKEE (reference sequence). The CDR3 loop spans 14 amino acids. CDR3 sequence (DNA): TGTGCCGGCAGCTTCGAGCCCGGACTGGAGACCCAGTACTTC. Protein product: CAGSFEPGLETQYF. Together with reference TRBV5-5 and TRBJ2-5, the CDR3 gives the full variable domain: DAGVTQSPTHLIKTRGQQVTLRCSPISGHKSVSWYQQVLGQGPQFIFQYYEKEERGRGNFPDRFSARQFPNYSSELNVNALLLGDSALYLCAGSFEPGLETQYFGPGTRLLVL.

This clonotype has only a few counts. The chain is built from TRBV12-3 or TRBV12-4 and TRBJ2-5; maybe TRBD1 (6 bases). The CDR3 covers 14 residues. Trimming took 6 bases from V and 4 from J, leaving 15 bases between them. CDR3 bases: TGTGCCAGCAGCGAAGGGCAGGGGCCAGAGACCCAGTACTTC. Encoded protein: CASSEGQGPETQYF.

The rearrangement links TRBV11-3 to TRBJ1-5; D possibly corresponds to TRBD1 (6 bases). This CDR3 comprises 13 residues. Germline V gene lookup returns CDR1 SGHNT and CDR2 YENEEA. Deletions cut 8 bases from V and 3 bases from J, with 11 bases between. CDR3 loop: CASEGGNNQPQHF. As DNA, the CDR3 is TGTGCCAGCGAAGGGGGGAACAATCAGCCCCAGCATTTT.

This clonotype was recorded at least ten times. J is TRBJ2-5 and V is TRBV9; D gene uncertain. CDR3 size: 15 residues. Germline V gene sequence: CDR1 SGDLS, CDR2 YYNGEE. Trimming took 0 bases from V and 4 from J, leaving 13 bases between them. DNA of the CDR3: TGTGCCAGCAGCGTAGCCCCAGCTTTCGGAGAGACCCAGTACTTC. Its translation: CASSVAPAFGETQYF.

This clonotype has a handful of counts. The chain combines TRBV28 with TRBJ1-2; D is possibly TRBD1 (5 bases). In germline, CDR1 is MDHEN, CDR2 SYDVKM. The germline V and J ends were trimmed by 2 bases and 8 bases, with 9 bases remaining between them. The CDR3 sequence is 12 residues long. Here the CDR3 DNA reads TGTGCCAGCAGTTTAAGGCGGGGGGGCTACACCTTC. Translation: CASSLRRGGYTF.

The chain combines TRBV15 with TRBJ2-5; D call uncertain. Germline CDR1 LNHNV, CDR2 YYDKDF (reference sequence). Trimming took off 3 bases at V and 5 bases at J, with 16 bases between the two ends. The CDR3 is 15 residues long. CDR3 in DNA: TGTGCCACCAGCAGGGAAATGACGGGTGAGGAGACCCAGTACTTC. This gives the protein CATSREMTGEETQYF.

V usage is TRBV29-1 and J usage is TRBJ1-5; 8 bases fit TRBD1. The trim removed 6 bases at V and 5 bases at J, leaving 6 bases unmatched. This CDR3 has 13 amino acids. CDR1 and CDR2 (germline): SQVTM, ANQGSEA. CDR3 in DNA: TGCAGCGTAGGACAGGGTCTTTATCAGCCCCAGCATTTT. Translated, it gives CSVGQGLYQPQHF.

This clonotype was seen many times. The J gene is TRBJ1-1, the V gene TRBV3-1; D possibly corresponds to TRBD1 (5 bases). The CDR3 sequence is 15 residues long. The germline V gene encodes CDR1 LGHDT and CDR2 YNNKEL (reference sequence). The V gene lost 5 bases and the J gene lost 6 bases, with 19 bases spanning the gap. Here the CDR3 reads CASSGRTLLLAEAFF. For the CDR3, the DNA is TGTGCCAGCAGCGGGAGGACACTCCTGTTGGCTGAAGCTTTCTTT. Together with reference TRBV3-1 and TRBJ1-1, the CDR3 gives the full variable domain: DTAVSQTPKYLVTQMGNDKSIKCEQNLGHDTMYWYKQDSKKFLKIMFSYNNKELIINETVPNRFSPKSPDKAHLNLHINSLELGDSAVYFCASSGRTLLLAEAFFGQGTRLTVV.

This clonotype showed up many times. This chain joins TRBV6-1 and TRBJ2-5; the D call may be TRBD1 or TRBD2 (5 bases each). Trimming removed 5 bases from V and 2 bases from J, with 15 bases in between. CDR3 length: 15 residues. The germline CDR1 and CDR2 sequences are MNHNS and SASEGT. The CDR3 is CASSTLPGPQETQYF. The CDR3 DNA reads TGTGCCAGCAGTACGCTACCGGGACCTCAAGAGACCCAGTACTTC.